This entry is about one TCR beta chain. Antigen unknown. The PCR contained 60 Vbeta and 13 Jbeta primers. Sequencing used immunoSEQ multiplex PCR; TCRdb keeps in-frame clones, though not all of them. The table shows some 150,000 clones, with over 70% occurring only once. The data were obtained in a study of cytomegalovirus exposure and HLA in healthy donors. Across the whole study: Of all 400 or so donors who were genotyped, 75% to 90% belonged to the Caucasian-associated ancestry cluster. Whole-study findings and limits: Researchers counted some 150 TCR beta chains as cytomegalovirus-associated. A later analysis showed TCR association rates differing by HLA locus, peaking at DRB1 and lowest at HLA-C. A few CMV-associated chains proved CMV antigen-specific in vitro.

CDR3 length: 15 amino acids. CDR1 and CDR2 from the germline V gene are SGHRS and YFSETQ. The V gene lost 4 bases and the J gene lost 5 bases, with 17 bases spanning the gap. The TCR comes from a man in his thirties or forties in good health and CMV-seropositive. Sequencing was done on a sample of PBMCs. The chain uses TRBV5-1 and TRBJ2-3, with a weak D call TRBD2 (6 bases). CDR3 protein: CASSLKTTAGDTQYF. In nucleotides, the CDR3 is TGCGCCAGCAGCCTAAAAACGACAGCGGGAGATACGCAGTATTTT. Based on the CDR3 plus reference TRBV5-1 and TRBJ2-3, the full variable domain is KAGVTQTPRYLIKTRGQQVTLSCSPISGHRSVSWYQQTPGQGLQFLFEYFSETQRNKGNFPGRFSGRQFSNSRSEMNVSTLELGDSALYLCASSLKTTAGDTQYFGPGTRLTVL.